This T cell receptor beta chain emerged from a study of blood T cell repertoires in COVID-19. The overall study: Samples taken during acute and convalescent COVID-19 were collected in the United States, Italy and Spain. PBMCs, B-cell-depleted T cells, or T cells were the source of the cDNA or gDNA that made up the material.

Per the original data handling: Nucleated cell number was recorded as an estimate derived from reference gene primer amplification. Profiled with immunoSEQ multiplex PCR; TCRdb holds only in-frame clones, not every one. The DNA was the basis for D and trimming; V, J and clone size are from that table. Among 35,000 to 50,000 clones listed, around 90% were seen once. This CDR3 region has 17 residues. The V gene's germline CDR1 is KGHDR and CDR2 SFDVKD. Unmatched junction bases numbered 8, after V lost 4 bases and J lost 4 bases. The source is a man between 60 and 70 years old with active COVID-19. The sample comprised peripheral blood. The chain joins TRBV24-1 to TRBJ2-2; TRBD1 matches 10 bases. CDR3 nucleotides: TGTGCCACCAGTGACCCGACGGGACAGGGGTTCACCGGGGAGCTGTTTTTT. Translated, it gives CATSDPTGQGFTGELFF.